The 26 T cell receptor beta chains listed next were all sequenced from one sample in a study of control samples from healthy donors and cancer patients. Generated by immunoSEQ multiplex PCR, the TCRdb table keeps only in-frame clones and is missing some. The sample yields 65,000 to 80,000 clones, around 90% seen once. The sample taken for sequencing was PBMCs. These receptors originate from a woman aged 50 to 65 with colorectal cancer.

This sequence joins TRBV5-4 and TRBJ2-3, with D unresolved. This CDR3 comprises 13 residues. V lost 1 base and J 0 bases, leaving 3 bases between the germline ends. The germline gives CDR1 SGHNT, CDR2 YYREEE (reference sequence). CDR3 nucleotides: TGTGCCAGCAGCTTGCCTAGCACAGATACGCAGTATTTT. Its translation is CASSLPSTDTQYF.

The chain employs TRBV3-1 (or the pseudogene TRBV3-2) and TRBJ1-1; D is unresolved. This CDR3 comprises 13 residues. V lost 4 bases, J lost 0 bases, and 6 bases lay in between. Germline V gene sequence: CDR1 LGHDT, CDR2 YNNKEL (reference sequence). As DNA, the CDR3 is TGTGCCAGCAGCCCCGATCTGAACACTGAAGCTTTCTTT. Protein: CASSPDLNTEAFF.

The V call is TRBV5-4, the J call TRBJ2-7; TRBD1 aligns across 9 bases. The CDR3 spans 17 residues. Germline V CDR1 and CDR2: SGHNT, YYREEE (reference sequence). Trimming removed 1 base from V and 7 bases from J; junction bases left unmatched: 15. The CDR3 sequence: CASSLKRSGQGIWEQYV. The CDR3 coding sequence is TGTGCCAGCAGCTTGAAGCGATCGGGACAGGGCATATGGGAGCAGTACGTC.

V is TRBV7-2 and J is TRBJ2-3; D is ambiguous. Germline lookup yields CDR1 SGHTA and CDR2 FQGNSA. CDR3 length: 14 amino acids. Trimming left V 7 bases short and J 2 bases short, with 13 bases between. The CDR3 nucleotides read TGTGCCAGCACAGAACCGCCAAACACAGATACGCAGTATTTT. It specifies CASTEPPNTDTQYF.

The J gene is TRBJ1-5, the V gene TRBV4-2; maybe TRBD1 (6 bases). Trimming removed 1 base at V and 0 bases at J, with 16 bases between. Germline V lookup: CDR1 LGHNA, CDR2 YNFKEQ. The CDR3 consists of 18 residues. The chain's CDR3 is CASSQVKQGGYSNQPQHF. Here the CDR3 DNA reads TGTGCCAGCAGCCAAGTTAAACAGGGAGGCTATAGCAATCAGCCCCAGCATTTT.

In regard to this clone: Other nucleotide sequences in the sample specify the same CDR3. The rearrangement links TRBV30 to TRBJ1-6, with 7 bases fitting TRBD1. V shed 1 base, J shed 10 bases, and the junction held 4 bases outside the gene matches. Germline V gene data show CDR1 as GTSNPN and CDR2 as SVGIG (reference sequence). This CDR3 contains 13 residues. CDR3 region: CAWSGQGGSPLHF. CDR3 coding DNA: TGTGCCTGGAGTGGACAGGGAGGATCACCCCTCCACTTT.

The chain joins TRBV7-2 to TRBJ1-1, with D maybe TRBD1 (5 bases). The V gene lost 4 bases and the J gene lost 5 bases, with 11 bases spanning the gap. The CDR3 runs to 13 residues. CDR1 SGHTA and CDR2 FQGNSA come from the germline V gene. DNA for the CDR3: TGTGCCAGCAGCTATAGGACACAGACTGAAGCTTTCTTT. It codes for CASSYRTQTEAFF.

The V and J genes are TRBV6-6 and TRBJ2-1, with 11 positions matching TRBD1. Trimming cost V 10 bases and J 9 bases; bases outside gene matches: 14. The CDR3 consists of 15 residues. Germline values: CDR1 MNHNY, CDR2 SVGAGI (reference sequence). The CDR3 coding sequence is TGTGCCACAAGTAAGAGGGACAGGGGGTTTGTTGAGCAGTTCTTC. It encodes CATSKRDRGFVEQFF.

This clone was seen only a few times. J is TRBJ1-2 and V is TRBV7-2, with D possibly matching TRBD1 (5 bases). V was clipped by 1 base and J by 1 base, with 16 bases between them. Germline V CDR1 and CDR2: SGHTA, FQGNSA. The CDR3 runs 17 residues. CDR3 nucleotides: TGTGCCAGCAGCTTAGTAGGGGATGGATATGGTAACTATGGCTACACCTTC. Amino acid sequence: CASSLVGDGYGNYGYTF.

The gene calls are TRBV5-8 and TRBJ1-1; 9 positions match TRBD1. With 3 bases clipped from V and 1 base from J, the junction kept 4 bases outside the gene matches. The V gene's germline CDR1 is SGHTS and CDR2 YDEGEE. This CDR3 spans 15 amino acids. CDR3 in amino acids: CASSWDRDANTEAFF. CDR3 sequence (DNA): TGTGCCAGCAGCTGGGACAGGGATGCGAACACTGAAGCTTTCTTT. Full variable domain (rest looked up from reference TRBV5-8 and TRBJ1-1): EAGVTQSPTHLIKTRGQQATLRCSPISGHTSVYWYQQALGLGLQFLLWYDEGEERNRGNFPPRFSGRQFPNYSSELNVNALELEDSALYLCASSWDRDANTEAFFGQGTRLTVV.

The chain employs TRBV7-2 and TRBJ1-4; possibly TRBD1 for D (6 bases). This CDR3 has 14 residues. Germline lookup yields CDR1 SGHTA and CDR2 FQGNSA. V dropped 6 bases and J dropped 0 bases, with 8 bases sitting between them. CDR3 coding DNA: TGTGCCAGCAGTTACAGGGCAACTAATGAAAAACTGTTTTTT. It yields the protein CASSYRATNEKLFF.

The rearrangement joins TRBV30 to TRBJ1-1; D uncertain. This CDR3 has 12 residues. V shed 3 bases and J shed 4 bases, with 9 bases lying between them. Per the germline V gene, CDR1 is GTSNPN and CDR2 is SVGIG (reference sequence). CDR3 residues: CAWRYSFTEAFF. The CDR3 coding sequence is TGTGCCTGGAGGTATTCTTTCACTGAAGCTTTCTTT.

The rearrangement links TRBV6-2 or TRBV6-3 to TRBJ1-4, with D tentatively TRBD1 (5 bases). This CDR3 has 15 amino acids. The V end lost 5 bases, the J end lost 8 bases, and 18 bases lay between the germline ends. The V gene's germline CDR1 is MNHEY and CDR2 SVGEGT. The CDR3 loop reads CASSNPTVLREKLFF. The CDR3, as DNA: TGTGCCAGCAGTAACCCGACAGTCTTGCGAGAAAAACTGTTTTTT.

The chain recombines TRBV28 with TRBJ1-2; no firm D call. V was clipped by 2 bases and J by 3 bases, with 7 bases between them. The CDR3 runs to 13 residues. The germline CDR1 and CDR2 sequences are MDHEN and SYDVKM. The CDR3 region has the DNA TGTGCCAGCAGTTTAACAAACTACTATGGCTACACCTTC. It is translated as CASSLTNYYGYTF.

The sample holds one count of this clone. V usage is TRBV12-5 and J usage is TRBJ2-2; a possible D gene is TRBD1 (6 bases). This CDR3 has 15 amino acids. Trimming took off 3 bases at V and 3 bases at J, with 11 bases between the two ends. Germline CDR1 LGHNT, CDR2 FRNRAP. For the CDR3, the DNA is TGTGCTAGTGGTTTCACAGGGTCAGACACCGGGGAGCTGTTTTTT. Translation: CASGFTGSDTGELFF.

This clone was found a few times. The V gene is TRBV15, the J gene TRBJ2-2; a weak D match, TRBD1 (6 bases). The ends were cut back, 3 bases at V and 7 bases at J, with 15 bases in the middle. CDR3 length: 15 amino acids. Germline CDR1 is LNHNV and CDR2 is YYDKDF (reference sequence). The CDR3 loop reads CATSSLQGLLGELFF. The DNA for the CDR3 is TGTGCCACCAGCAGTCTACAGGGTTTGCTCGGGGAGCTGTTTTTT.

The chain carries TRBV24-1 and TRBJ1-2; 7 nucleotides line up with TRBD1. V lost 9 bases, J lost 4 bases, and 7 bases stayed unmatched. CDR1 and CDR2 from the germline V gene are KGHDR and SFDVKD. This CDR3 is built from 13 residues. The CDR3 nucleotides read TGTGCCACCCAAAGGGACAGCTCCTATGGCTACACCTTC. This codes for CATQRDSSYGYTF.

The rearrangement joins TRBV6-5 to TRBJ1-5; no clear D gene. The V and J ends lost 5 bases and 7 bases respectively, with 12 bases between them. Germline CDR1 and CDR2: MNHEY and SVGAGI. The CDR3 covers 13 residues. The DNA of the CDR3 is TGTGCCAGCAGTCACGTGGGGTCCCAGCCCCAGCATTTT. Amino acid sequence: CASSHVGSQPQHF.

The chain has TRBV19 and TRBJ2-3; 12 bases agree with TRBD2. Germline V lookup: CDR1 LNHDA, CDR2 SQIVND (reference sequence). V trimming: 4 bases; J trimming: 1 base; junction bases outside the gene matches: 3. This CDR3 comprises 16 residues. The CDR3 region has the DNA TGTGCCAGTAGTACCTGGACTAGCGGGGGCACAGATACGCAGTATTTT. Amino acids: CASSTWTSGGTDTQYF.

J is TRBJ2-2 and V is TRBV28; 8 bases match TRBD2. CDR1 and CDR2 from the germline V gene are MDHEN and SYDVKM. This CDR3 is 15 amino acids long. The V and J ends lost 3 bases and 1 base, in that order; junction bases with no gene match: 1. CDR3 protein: CASSFGTRNTGELFF. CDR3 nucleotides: TGTGCCAGCAGTTTTGGGACTAGGAACACCGGGGAGCTGTTTTTT.

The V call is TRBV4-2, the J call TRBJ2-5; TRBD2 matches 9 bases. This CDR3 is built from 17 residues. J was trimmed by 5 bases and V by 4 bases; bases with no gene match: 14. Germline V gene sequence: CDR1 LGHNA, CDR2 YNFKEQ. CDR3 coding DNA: TGTGCCAGCAGCCTAGAGGGAACAGCGGGGGGTCTGGAGACCCAGTACTTC. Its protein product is CASSLEGTAGGLETQYF.

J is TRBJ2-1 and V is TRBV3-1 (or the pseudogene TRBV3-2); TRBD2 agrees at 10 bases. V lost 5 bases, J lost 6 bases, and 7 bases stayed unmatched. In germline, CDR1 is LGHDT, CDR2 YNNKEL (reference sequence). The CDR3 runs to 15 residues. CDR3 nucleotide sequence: TGTGCCAGCAGCTTTAGCGGGGGGCCCCCCAATGAGCAGTTCTTC. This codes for CASSFSGGPPNEQFF.

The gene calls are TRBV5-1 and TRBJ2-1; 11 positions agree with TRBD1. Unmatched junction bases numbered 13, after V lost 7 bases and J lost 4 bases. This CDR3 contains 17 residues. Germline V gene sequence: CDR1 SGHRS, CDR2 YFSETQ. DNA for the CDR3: TGCGCCAGCTATTCCCCTGCCGGGACAGGGGGATACAATGAGCAGTTCTTC. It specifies CASYSPAGTGGYNEQFF.

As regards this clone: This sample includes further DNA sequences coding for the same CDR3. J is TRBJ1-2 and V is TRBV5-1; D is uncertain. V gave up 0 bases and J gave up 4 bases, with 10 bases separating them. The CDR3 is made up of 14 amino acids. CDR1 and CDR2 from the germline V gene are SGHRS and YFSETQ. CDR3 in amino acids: CASSLDSGGYGYTF. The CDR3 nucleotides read TGCGCCAGCAGCTTGGACTCGGGCGGCTATGGCTACACCTTC. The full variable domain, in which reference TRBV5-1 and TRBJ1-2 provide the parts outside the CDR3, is KAGVTQTPRYLIKTRGQQVTLSCSPISGHRSVSWYQQTPGQGLQFLFEYFSETQRNKGNFPGRFSGRQFSNSRSEMNVSTLELGDSALYLCASSLDSGGYGYTFGSGTRLTVV.

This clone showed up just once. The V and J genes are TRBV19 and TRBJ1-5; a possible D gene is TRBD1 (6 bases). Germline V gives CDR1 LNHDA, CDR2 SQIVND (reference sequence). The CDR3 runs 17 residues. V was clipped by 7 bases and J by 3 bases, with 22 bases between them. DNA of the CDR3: TGTGCCAGTATGGTTGTCGGAAGGGGGTACGACAATCAGCCCCAGCATTTT. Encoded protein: CASMVVGRGYDNQPQHF.

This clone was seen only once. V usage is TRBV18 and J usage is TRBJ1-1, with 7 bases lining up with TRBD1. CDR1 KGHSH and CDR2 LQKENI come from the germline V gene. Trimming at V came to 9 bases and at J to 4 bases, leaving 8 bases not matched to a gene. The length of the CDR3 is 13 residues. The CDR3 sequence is CASGDSPFTEAFF. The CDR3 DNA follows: TGTGCCAGTGGGGACAGTCCATTCACTGAAGCTTTCTTT.